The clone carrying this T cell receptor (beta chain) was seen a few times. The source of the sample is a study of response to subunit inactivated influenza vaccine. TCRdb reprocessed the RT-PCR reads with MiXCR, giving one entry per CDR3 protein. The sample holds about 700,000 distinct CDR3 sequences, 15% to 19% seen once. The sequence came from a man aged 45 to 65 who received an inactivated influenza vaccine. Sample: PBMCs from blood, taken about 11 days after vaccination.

Here the CDR3 reads CASSLVGGELYNEQFF. The CDR3 nucleotides read TGCGCCAGCAGCTTGGTCGGGGGGGAATTGTACAATGAGCAGTTCTTC. The chain employs TRBV5-1 and TRBJ2-1; 8 positions agree with TRBD2. The CDR3 spans 16 residues. CDR1 is SGHRS and CDR2 is YFSETQ in the germline V gene. V was pared by 0 bases and J by 4 bases, with 6 bases of the junction left unmatched.